Below, one T cell receptor (beta chain) is given with its context. The protocol was immunoSEQ multiplex PCR, while the TCRdb copy is restricted to in-frame clones and leaves out a portion. The data hold approximately 100,000 clones, with roughly 83% observed a single time. The CDR3 is made up of 15 amino acids. V lost 4 bases and J lost 4, with 13 bases in between. Germline loops: CDR1 SNHLY, CDR2 FYNNEI. This sample was taken from a study of graft-versus-host responses after intestinal transplantation. Turning to the study itself: Multivisceral, liver-intestinal, or isolated intestinal transplants were given to recipients.

The sequences come from PBMCs, collected 255 days after intestinal transplant. This receptor was obtained from a human patient who received an intestinal transplant, so some T cells may come from the graft donor. This chain connects TRBV2 to TRBJ1-4, with D perhaps TRBD1 (5 bases). This chain's CDR3 is CASSVLGQGNEKLFF. CDR3 sequence (DNA): TGTGCCAGCAGTGTTCTAGGCCAGGGTAATGAAAAACTGTTTTTT. Complete variable domain (other parts from reference TRBV2 and TRBJ1-4): EPEVTQTPSHQVTQMGQEVILRCVPISNHLYFYWYRQILGQKVEFLVSFYNNEISEKSEIFDDQFSVERPDGSNFTLKIRSTKLEDSAMYFCASSVLGQGNEKLFFGSGTQLSVL.